This T cell receptor beta chain came from a study of early T cells in non-severe SARS-CoV-2 infection. Whole-study context: The study sequenced bulk RNA from unsorted whole blood, with chains unpaired. Study results and caveats: Reliance on VDJdb matching favored anti-spike CD8 responses; private and CD4 specificities were missed.

CDR1 SGHRS and CDR2 YFSETQ come from the germline V gene. The length of the CDR3 is 15 residues. V lost 0 bases to trimming and J lost 5 bases, with 11 bases between them. Worth noting for this clonotype: The antigen is undetermined.

Molecules of cDNA were individually given unique molecular identifiers that were attached to them. TCRdb analysed the 5' RACE reads with MiXCR anew, one entry per CDR3 protein. Found here are around 27,000 distinct CDR3 sequences, around 6.6% of them singletons; the top ten hold 37%. The sequenced sample was whole blood. This clonotype was obtained from an adult who was a healthcare worker with PCR-confirmed SARS-CoV-2 infection or an uninfected control (not recorded which). The V gene is TRBV5-1, the J gene TRBJ2-2, with D possibly being TRBD1 or TRBD2 (6 bases each). CDR3 loop: CASSLEGGATGELFF. The CDR3 nucleotides are TGCGCCAGCAGCTTGGAGGGGGGCGCGACCGGGGAGCTGTTTTTT.